Sequencing of this T cell receptor beta chain was carried out in a study of response to subunit inactivated influenza vaccine. Notes on the study in general: Each seasonal influenza vaccination recruits few new T cells, the authors suggested.

This CDR3 is 13 amino acids long. Per the germline V gene, CDR1 is WSHSY and CDR2 is SAAADI. Trimming removed 6 bases from V and 7 bases from J; junction bases left unmatched: 6. Concerning this clonotype itself: The antigen remains unidentified.

MiXCR, applied by TCRdb to the RT-PCR reads, yields one record per CDR3 protein. This repertoire shows approximately 520,000 distinct CDR3 sequences, 25% found once; its top ten account for approximately 2%. This chain joins TRBV10-2 and TRBJ2-7, with 10 bases fitting TRBD1. This sequence was found in a man aged 45-60 years who received an inactivated influenza vaccine. Material: CD4+ T cells sorted from PBMCs, obtained around 5 days after vaccination. This CDR3 is CASRGTGVGEQYF. The CDR3 DNA reads TGCGCCAGCAGGGGGACAGGGGTTGGGGAGCAGTACTTC.